The 13 T cell receptor beta chains presented below share a single source sample, sequenced in a study of cytomegalovirus exposure and HLA in healthy donors. Researchers ran the PCR with 60 Vbeta and 13 Jbeta primers. Measured with immunoSEQ multiplex PCR; TCRdb has only the in-frame clones, and not every one. The sample includes approximately 110,000 clones, less than 75% seen only once; the top ten take approximately 11%. The source material was PBMCs. All receptors come from a man aged 35-49 years in good health and CMV-seropositive.

The chain uses TRBV6-1 and TRBJ1-4, with D perhaps TRBD1 (5 bases). Germline V gene data show CDR1 as MNHNS and CDR2 as SASEGT. The CDR3 runs to 12 residues. Trimming left V 4 bases short and J 8 bases short, with 8 bases between. CDR3 DNA sequence: TGTGCCAGCAGTGGTCAGGGCGAAAAACTGTTTTTT. Protein: CASSGQGEKLFF.

The chain uses TRBV10-3 and TRBJ1-1; D might be TRBD1 (5 bases). This CDR3 is 15 amino acids long. Deletions cut 2 bases from V and 6 bases from J, with 16 bases between. Germline CDR1 and CDR2: ENHRY and SYGVKD. CDR3 residues: CAISETPTGDSEAFF. The DNA for the CDR3 is TGTGCCATCAGTGAGACCCCGACTGGGGACTCTGAAGCTTTCTTT.

Only a few counts were recorded for this clone. V and J are TRBV7-9 and TRBJ2-2; D call uncertain. CDR1 and CDR2 from the germline V gene are SEHNR and FQNEAQ (reference sequence). This CDR3 has 13 residues. The germline V and J ends were trimmed by 4 bases and 1 base, with 4 bases remaining between them. The CDR3 bases are TGTGCCAGCAGCTCCTTGAACACCGGGGAGCTGTTTTTT. This translates into CASSSLNTGELFF.

The V gene is TRBV29-1, the J gene TRBJ1-2; D unresolved. Trimming stripped 1 base from V and 0 bases from J, with 15 bases between. CDR1 SQVTM and CDR2 ANQGSEA come from the germline V gene. The CDR3 is 16 amino acids. The CDR3, as DNA: TGCAGCGTTGAAGGTACTTTTGATGGGCCTAACTATGGCTACACCTTC. It codes for CSVEGTFDGPNYGYTF.

This clone came up once. V and J are TRBV6-5 and TRBJ1-2; D is unresolved. The CDR3 contains 15 residues. Trimming removed 5 bases at V and 2 bases at J, with 15 bases between. Germline V gene data show CDR1 as MNHEY and CDR2 as SVGAGI. The CDR3 DNA reads TGTGCCAGCAGTCCTACTTCTTCCCTCAACTATGGCTACACCTTC. This codes for CASSPTSSLNYGYTF.

The chain has TRBV18 and TRBJ1-5, with TRBD1 as a possible D gene (6 bases). This CDR3 contains 14 residues. Germline V gene sequence: CDR1 KGHSH, CDR2 LQKENI. V shed 3 bases and J shed 6 bases, with 12 bases lying between them. CDR3: CASSPKGGAQPQHF. CDR3 DNA: TGTGCCAGCTCACCGAAAGGGGGTGCTCAGCCCCAGCATTTT.

The chain links TRBV30 to TRBJ2-7, with 7 bases aligning to TRBD1. The J segment lost 1 base and the V segment lost 8 bases, leaving 8 bases of the junction unmatched. CDR3 length equals 13 residues. Germline-derived CDR1 and CDR2 are GTSNPN and SVGIG (reference sequence). This CDR3 is CALESRGSYEQYF. The CDR3 coding sequence is TGTGCCCTCGAATCCAGGGGGTCCTACGAGCAGTACTTC.

This chain links TRBV9 with TRBJ2-7, with 7 bases that match TRBD2. CDR1 and CDR2 from the germline V gene are SGDLS and YYNGEE. The CDR3 consists of 16 residues. V trimming: 2 bases; J trimming: 7 bases; junction bases outside the gene matches: 15. The CDR3 is CASSVRPSTGGGEQYF. CDR3 coding DNA: TGTGCCAGCAGCGTGAGGCCCTCAACGGGGGGAGGGGAGCAGTACTTC.

The table lists this clone with a few counts. V usage is TRBV19 and J usage is TRBJ2-5, with a tentative D call TRBD1 (6 bases). V was trimmed by 3 bases and J by 6 bases, leaving 8 bases between them. The germline gives CDR1 LNHDA, CDR2 SQIVND (reference sequence). CDR3 length: 12 amino acids. CDR3 DNA sequence: TGTGCCAGTAGTATCCAGGGGCAGACCCAGTACTTC. It translates to CASSIQGQTQYF. Filled out from reference TRBV19 and TRBJ2-5, the complete variable domain reads DGGITQSPKYLFRKEGQNVTLSCEQNLNHDAMYWYRQDPGQGLRLIYYSQIVNDFQKGDIAEGYSVSREKKESFPLTVTSAQKNPTAFYLCASSIQGQTQYFGPGTRLLVL.

The J gene is TRBJ1-2, the V gene TRBV6-5; TRBD1 matches 7 bases. CDR3 length equals 14 residues. The V and J ends lost 0 bases and 7 bases, in that order; junction bases with no gene match: 5. Per the germline V gene, CDR1 is MNHEY and CDR2 is SVGAGI. CDR3 in amino acids: CASSYSTGRTGYTF. The CDR3 DNA is TGTGCCAGCAGTTACTCGACAGGGAGAACTGGCTACACCTTC.

This chain connects TRBV7-9 to TRBJ1-1; D gene unclear. Per the germline V gene, CDR1 is SEHNR and CDR2 is FQNEAQ (reference sequence). The CDR3 runs to 13 residues. V dropped 1 base and J dropped 3 bases, with 6 bases sitting between them. This CDR3 reads CASSLGVDTEAFF. DNA for the CDR3: TGTGCCAGCAGCTTAGGAGTAGACACTGAAGCTTTCTTT.

The chain couples TRBV9 to TRBJ1-5; possible D gene TRBD1, 6 bases. The CDR3 is 15 amino acids. CDR1 is SGDLS and CDR2 is YYNGEE in the germline V gene. Trimming took 2 bases from V and 3 from J, leaving 12 bases between them. Written as DNA, the CDR3 is TGTGCCAGCAGCGTGACCGGGACAATCAATCAGCCCCAGCATTTT. Translated: CASSVTGTINQPQHF.

The rearrangement links TRBV13 to TRBJ2-3, with 9 bases lining up with TRBD2. V lost 5 bases to trimming and J lost 2 bases; unmatched junction nucleotides: 8. The length of the CDR3 is 16 residues. Germline V gives CDR1 PRHDT, CDR2 FYEKMQ (reference sequence). DNA of the CDR3: TGTGCCAGCAGCCTTAGGCTAGCGGGATTCACAGATACGCAGTATTTT. Translation gives CASSLRLAGFTDTQYF.